One and the same sample provided the 5 T cell receptor beta chains below, sequenced in a study of blood T cells in healthy people across ages. Combining a sample-barcoded 5' primer with a J-beta primer mix, a second PCR ran for about 7 to 11 cycles. TCRdb reprocessed the 5' RACE reads with MiXCR, giving one entry per CDR3 protein. The sample has hundreds of thousands of distinct CDR3 sequences; 40% to 65% are singletons. Material: blood. These receptors all stem from a woman older than 75 in good health.

V and J are TRBV12-3 or TRBV12-4 and TRBJ2-2; D remains ambiguous. There are 12 residues in the CDR3. Deletions cut 8 bases from V and 4 bases from J, with 8 bases between. CDR3 in amino acids: CASAIGTGELFF. In DNA, the CDR3 is TGTGCCAGCGCAATAGGCACCGGGGAGCTGTTTTTT.

The table lists this clonotype with a few counts. J is TRBJ1-2 and V is TRBV6-1; 7 positions agree with TRBD1. V gave up 8 bases and J gave up 4 bases; unmatched junction bases: 4. The CDR3 extends over 12 amino acids. Germline-derived CDR1 and CDR2 are MNHNS and SASEGT. This chain's CDR3 is CASQGEAYGYTF. DNA of the CDR3: TGTGCCAGCCAGGGGGAAGCCTATGGCTACACCTTC.

The CDR3 bases are TGCGCCAGCAGCTCCGGGACTAGCGGGAGCGTAGATACGCAGTATTTT. Amino acid sequence: CASSSGTSGSVDTQYF. The chain combines TRBV5-1 with TRBJ2-3, with TRBD2 identical over 14 bases. J lost 5 bases, V lost 3 bases, and 5 bases had no gene match. This CDR3 spans 16 amino acids. Germline loops: CDR1 SGHRS, CDR2 YFSETQ.

V is TRBV5-1 and J is TRBJ2-2; no definite D call. Germline loops: CDR1 SGHRS, CDR2 YFSETQ. The CDR3 length is 16 residues. The V and J ends lost 0 bases and 2 bases respectively, with 11 bases between them. This CDR3 is CASSLDPVPNTGELFF. The DNA for the CDR3 is TGCGCCAGCAGCTTGGATCCAGTTCCAAACACCGGGGAGCTGTTTTTT.

The chain links TRBV29-1 to TRBJ1-2; D may be TRBD1 (6 bases). The CDR3 totals 15 residues. CDR1 and CDR2 (germline): SQVTM, ANQGSEA. V was trimmed by 3 bases and J by 3 bases, leaving 17 bases between them. The CDR3 bases are TGCAGCGTTGAGTCCCTTGCAGGGGCTTACTATGGCTACACCTTC. Translated: CSVESLAGAYYGYTF.